This T cell receptor (beta chain) appears in the sequencing data of a study of blood T cell repertoires in COVID-19. Looking at the study overall: Samples taken during acute and convalescent COVID-19 were collected in the United States, Italy and Spain.

As processed by the authors: Amplification from reference gene primers served as the basis for estimated nucleated cell counts. TCRdb keeps only in-frame clones here, not all; method: immunoSEQ multiplex PCR. V and J calls and clone size are copied from that table; D and trimming were computed from the DNA. The table includes 140,000 or so clones, more than 75% detected once. Germline V CDR1 and CDR2: SQVTM, ANQGSEA. The CDR3 runs to 12 residues. V shed 4 bases and J shed 0 bases, with 7 bases lying between them. The source is a man aged 60 to 75 with acute or convalescent COVID-19. Material for sequencing was peripheral blood. The chain employs TRBV29-1 and TRBJ2-7; D unresolved. Here the CDR3 DNA reads TGCAGCGTTGGAGGCAGCTCCTACGAGCAGTACTTC. It is translated as CSVGGSSYEQYF.